Presented here are 11 T cell receptor beta chains from one specimen sequenced in a study of radiation and T cells in renal cell carcinoma. Sequencing was performed with immunoSEQ multiplex PCR; in TCRdb, only in-frame clones are kept and a portion is missing. Among 100,000 to 150,000 clones listed, about four fifths were seen once. Documented time point: baseline pretreatment blood. Treatment: 15 Gy SBRT to primary tumor, nephrectomy 4 weeks later. Material: blood, obtained from a patient whose treatment included radiotherapy and nephrectomy. Every receptor here comes from a woman in her fifties or sixties with renal cell carcinoma.

CDR3 bases: TGTGCCAGCAGCGAGACAGGTGACTATCAGCCCCAGCATTTT. Translated: CASSETGDYQPQHF. The chain combines TRBV5-5 with TRBJ1-5, with a tentative D call TRBD1 (6 bases). The ends were cut back, 4 bases at V and 5 bases at J, with 13 bases in the middle. CDR1 is SGHKS and CDR2 is YYEKEE in the germline V gene (reference sequence). This CDR3 has 14 residues. The full variable domain, its missing parts supplied by reference TRBV5-5 and TRBJ1-5, is DAGVTQSPTHLIKTRGQQVTLRCSPISGHKSVSWYQQVLGQGPQFIFQYYEKEERGRGNFPDRFSARQFPNYSSELNVNALLLGDSALYLCASSETGDYQPQHFGDGTRLSIL.

The table lists this clone with a count of one. The chain uses TRBV4-1 and TRBJ2-7; tentatively, D is TRBD2 (6 bases). The CDR3 is made up of 16 amino acids. Per the germline V gene, CDR1 is MGHRA and CDR2 is YSYEKL. V shed 1 base and J shed 1 base, with 14 bases lying between them. CDR3 sequence: CASSQGPGDSSYEQYF. CDR3 DNA: TGCGCCAGCAGCCAAGGCCCGGGGGATTCTTCCTACGAGCAGTACTTC.

The genes are TRBV6-6 and TRBJ2-3; D is ambiguous. Looked up from germline, CDR1 is MNHNY and CDR2 is SVGAGI (reference sequence). CDR3 length equals 11 residues. Trimming pared 6 bases from V and 4 bases from J, leaving 5 bases between. CDR3 sequence (DNA): TGTGCCAGCAGCCCCTCAGATACGCAGTATTTT. It codes for CASSPSDTQYF.

The chain's CDR3 is CASSPWGRYHEQYF. For the CDR3, the DNA is TGTGCCAGCAGCCCGTGGGGCAGGTACCACGAGCAGTACTTC. The rearrangement links TRBV27 to TRBJ2-7; a weak D match, TRBD1 (5 bases). Trimming stripped 6 bases from V and 5 bases from J, with 17 bases between. Germline V gene lookup returns CDR1 MNHEY and CDR2 SMNVEV (reference sequence). This CDR3 has 14 residues.

The chain joins TRBV5-6 to TRBJ1-6, with D maybe TRBD1 (5 bases). The CDR3 consists of 16 residues. Between the trimmed V and J ends, which lost 3 bases and 12 bases, there was a span of 22 bases. Germline CDR1 and CDR2: SGHDT and YYEEEE. The CDR3 sequence is CASSSRIQGIRGPLHF. The DNA of the CDR3 is TGTGCCAGCAGCTCACGTATCCAGGGAATCCGCGGACCCCTCCACTTT.

The gene calls are TRBV9 and TRBJ2-5, with 13 bases fitting TRBD2. The DNA end is a closer match to TRBJ2-7, so the J assignment may be wrong. Germline V gene sequence: CDR1 SGDLS, CDR2 YYNGEE. The CDR3 sequence is 15 residues long. DNA for the CDR3: TGTGCCAGCAGCTTAGGACTAGCGGGAGCGTACGAGCAGTACTTC. Residues: CASSLGLAGAYEQYF.

The chain links TRBV6-6 to TRBJ2-2; D is ambiguous. The length of the CDR3 is 14 residues. The V and J ends lost 2 bases and 0 bases respectively, with 4 bases between them. The V gene's germline CDR1 is MNHNY and CDR2 SVGAGI (reference sequence). CDR3 protein: CASSYTANTGELFF. The CDR3 DNA reads as TGTGCCAGCAGTTACACAGCGAACACCGGGGAGCTGTTTTTT.

The J gene is TRBJ2-5, the V gene TRBV29-1; D is ambiguous. Trimming pared 0 bases from V and 3 bases from J, leaving 14 bases between. Looked up from germline, CDR1 is SQVTM and CDR2 is ANQGSEA. The CDR3 totals 15 residues. DNA for the CDR3: TGCAGCGTTGAAGATATCGACCCATCCAAAGAGACCCAGTACTTC. It codes for CSVEDIDPSKETQYF.

This chain's CDR3 is CASSPRTSGRASNEQFF. The CDR3 DNA follows: TGTGCCAGCAGCCCAAGGACTAGCGGGAGGGCCAGCAATGAGCAGTTCTTC. This chain uses TRBV11-2 with TRBJ2-1; 15 nucleotides agree with TRBD2. The CDR3 runs to 17 residues. From germline, CDR1 is SGHAT and CDR2 FQNNGV. The trim removed 5 bases at V and 6 bases at J, leaving 8 bases unmatched.

This clone appeared a single time. The CDR3, as DNA: TGTGCCAGCCGTCTAACGGGGGGGAGCACAGATACGCAGTATTTT. It yields the protein CASRLTGGSTDTQYF. V usage is TRBV5-4 and J usage is TRBJ2-3, with TRBD2 matching 8 bases. V shed 7 bases, J shed 0 bases, and the junction held 7 bases outside the gene matches. CDR3 length equals 15 residues. CDR1 is SGHNT and CDR2 is YYREEE in the germline V gene (reference sequence). Complete variable domain (other parts from reference TRBV5-4 and TRBJ2-3): ETGVTQSPTHLIKTRGQQVTLRCSSQSGHNTVSWYQQALGQGPQFIFQYYREEENGRGNFPPRFSGLQFPNYSSELNVNALELDDSALYLCASRLTGGSTDTQYFGPGTRLTVL.

This clone was recorded once. The rearrangement joins TRBV29-1 to TRBJ2-1, with unresolved D. The ends were cut back, 7 bases at V and 9 bases at J, with 13 bases in the middle. Per the germline V gene, CDR1 is SQVTM and CDR2 is ANQGSEA. This CDR3 is built from 11 residues. This chain's CDR3 is CSAASRPEQFF. The CDR3 DNA sequence: TGCAGCGCCGCCTCGAGGCCTGAGCAGTTCTTC.